This passage covers 30 T cell receptor beta chains from one sample sequenced in a study of cytomegalovirus exposure and HLA in healthy donors. With 60 Vbeta and 13 Jbeta primers, the PCR was carried out. Generated by immunoSEQ multiplex PCR, the TCRdb table keeps only in-frame clones and is missing some. The sample has 90,000 to 110,000 clones, under 85% seen once. The specimen sequenced was PBMCs. These receptor sequences come from a young man in good health and CMV-seronegative.

J is TRBJ2-7 and V is TRBV7-9; 7 bases agree with TRBD1. Germline CDR1 reads SEHNR; CDR2 reads FQNEAQ (reference sequence). V lost 5 bases to trimming and J lost 0 bases; unmatched junction nucleotides: 13. This CDR3 comprises 17 residues. Here the CDR3 DNA reads TGTGCCAGCAGCCATACCCGGACAGGAATACCCTCCTACGAGCAGTACTTC. Translation gives CASSHTRTGIPSYEQYF.

This clone was counted between two and nine times. This chain joins TRBV5-1 and TRBJ2-3; TRBD1 agrees at 8 bases. The ends lost 0 bases at V and 6 bases at J; junction bases unmatched: 6. The V gene's germline CDR1 is SGHRS and CDR2 YFSETQ. This CDR3 contains 15 residues. The CDR3 here is CASSLGQGAGDTQYF. CDR3 in DNA: TGCGCCAGCAGCTTGGGCCAGGGGGCAGGGGATACGCAGTATTTT.

The rearrangement links TRBV7-2 to TRBJ2-4; a weak D match, TRBD2 (5 bases). Trimming took off 5 bases at V and 6 bases at J, with 11 bases between the two ends. Germline CDR1 and CDR2: SGHTA and FQGNSA. The CDR3 is 13 residues long. This CDR3 reads CASSHPSGNIQYF. DNA for the CDR3: TGTGCCAGCAGCCACCCCAGCGGAAACATTCAGTACTTC.

The chain combines TRBV27 with TRBJ1-5; 8 positions agree with TRBD1. The CDR3 is 15 residues long. Trimming at V came to 3 bases and at J to 5 bases, leaving 6 bases not matched to a gene. Germline lookup yields CDR1 MNHEY and CDR2 SMNVEV (reference sequence). This chain's CDR3 is CASSFQGALHQPQHF. CDR3 DNA: TGTGCCAGCAGTTTCCAGGGGGCCCTTCATCAGCCCCAGCATTTT.

The sample holds one count of this clone. V and J are TRBV6-5 and TRBJ2-1; the match to TRBD2 covers 11 bases. The CDR3 contains 15 residues. Trimming at V came to 7 bases and at J to 7 bases, leaving 9 bases not matched to a gene. CDR1 MNHEY and CDR2 SVGAGI come from the germline V gene. In nucleotides, the CDR3 is TGTGCCAGCACCTCGAGACTAGCGGGAAATAATGAGCAGTTCTTC. It encodes CASTSRLAGNNEQFF.

The J gene is TRBJ1-4, the V gene TRBV18; possible D gene TRBD1, 6 bases. The V and J ends lost 5 bases and 0 bases respectively, with 7 bases between them. There are 14 residues in the CDR3. Germline CDR1 KGHSH, CDR2 LQKENI. The CDR3 region has the DNA TGTGCCAGCTCAGGACAGACAACTAATGAAAAACTGTTTTTT. It codes for CASSGQTTNEKLFF.

The chain carries TRBV5-4 and TRBJ2-7; 12 bases are a match to TRBD1. The CDR3 runs to 17 residues. V lost 0 bases to trimming and J lost 1 base; unmatched junction nucleotides: 5. Looked up from germline, CDR1 is SGHNT and CDR2 is YYREEE (reference sequence). In DNA, the CDR3 is TGTGCCAGCAGCTTGGGGGACAGGGGGCACGGGTCCTACGAGCAGTACTTC. Translating it yields CASSLGDRGHGSYEQYF.

The gene calls are TRBV4-3 and TRBJ1-3; D is ambiguous. This CDR3 comprises 15 residues. With 4 bases removed from V and 4 bases from J, the gap between germline ends came to 14 bases. CDR1 is LGHNA, CDR2 YSLEER, per germline. Here the CDR3 DNA reads TGCGCCAGCAGCCCCAACGGGATCCCCGGAAACACCATATATTTT. Protein: CASSPNGIPGNTIYF.

The table lists this clone with a few counts. This chain connects TRBV5-5 to TRBJ2-7, with 9 nucleotides matching TRBD2. The germline CDR1 and CDR2 sequences are SGHKS and YYEKEE (reference sequence). V shed 3 bases and J 3 bases; nucleotides not matched to a gene: 7. The CDR3 loop spans 15 amino acids. The CDR3 bases are TGTGCCAGCAGCTCCGTCGCGGGAGGGAGCTACGAGCAGTACTTC. It yields the protein CASSSVAGGSYEQYF.

The V call is TRBV11-2, the J call TRBJ1-1; 7 bases are shared with TRBD1. This CDR3 has 15 residues. V shed 5 bases, J shed 3 bases, and the junction held 9 bases outside the gene matches. Germline V lookup: CDR1 SGHAT, CDR2 FQNNGV. For the CDR3, the DNA is TGTGCCAGCAGCACCTACAGGGGCCCGGACACTGAAGCTTTCTTT. Encoded protein: CASSTYRGPDTEAFF.

J is TRBJ1-5 and V is TRBV6-1; D gene ambiguous. Trimming took 6 bases from V and 3 from J, leaving 12 bases between them. Per the germline V gene, CDR1 is MNHNS and CDR2 is SASEGT. This CDR3 is 14 amino acids long. Here the CDR3 DNA reads TGTGCCAGCAGCCTCGTGGGCATCAATCAGCCCCAGCATTTT. Translating gives CASSLVGINQPQHF.

In DNA, the CDR3 is TGTGCCACCAGCAGAGCAGGCCAGTCCTACGAGCAGTACTTC. Translating it yields CATSRAGQSYEQYF. This sequence joins TRBV15 and TRBJ2-7; D is unclear. The germline V gene has CDR1 LNHNV and CDR2 YYDKDF (reference sequence). Trimming cost V 1 base and J 1 base, with 8 bases left between them. CDR3 length: 14 residues.

The CDR3 DNA follows: TGTGCCACCGTCCCCGGAGTAACCCTGCGCGGTGAGCAGTTCTTC. Translated, it gives CATVPGVTLRGEQFF. The chain combines TRBV15 with TRBJ2-1; D uncertain. This CDR3 region has 15 residues. The ends were cut back, 8 bases at V and 9 bases at J, with 23 bases in the middle. Germline V gene data show CDR1 as LNHNV and CDR2 as YYDKDF (reference sequence). Filled out from reference TRBV15 and TRBJ2-1, the complete variable domain reads DAMVIQNPRYQVTQFGKPVTLSCSQTLNHNVMYWYQQKSSQAPKLLFHYYDKDFNNEADTPDNFQSRRPNTSFCFLDIRSPGLGDTAMYLCATVPGVTLRGEQFFGPGTRLTVL.

The chain has TRBV5-4 and TRBJ2-2, with D perhaps TRBD1 (5 bases). Germline loops: CDR1 SGHNT, CDR2 YYREEE (reference sequence). Trimming cost V 4 bases and J 6 bases, with 16 bases left between them. This CDR3 has 15 amino acids. The CDR3 loop reads CASSARGFGSGELFF. The CDR3 region has the DNA TGTGCCAGCAGCGCAAGGGGTTTTGGGTCCGGGGAGCTGTTTTTT.

The chain joins TRBV4-3 to TRBJ2-2; 10 positions match TRBD2. In germline, CDR1 is LGHNA, CDR2 YSLEER. The trim removed 0 bases at V and 7 bases at J, leaving 2 bases unmatched. This CDR3 is 15 amino acids long. CDR3 sequence reads: CASSQELAGNGELFF. The CDR3 nucleotides read TGCGCCAGCAGCCAAGAACTAGCGGGAAACGGGGAGCTGTTTTTT.

This clone was counted between two and nine times. The chain carries TRBV5-4 and TRBJ2-6; 7 bases map to TRBD1. Germline lookup yields CDR1 SGHNT and CDR2 YYREEE (reference sequence). Unmatched junction bases numbered 7, after V lost 10 bases and J lost 0 bases. This CDR3 has 15 amino acids. DNA of the CDR3: TGTGCCTGGGACAGCCCCTTCTCTGGGGCCAACGTCCTGACTTTC. Translated: CAWDSPFSGANVLTF.

The chain employs TRBV27 and TRBJ1-2; D gene ambiguous. In germline, CDR1 is MNHEY, CDR2 SMNVEV (reference sequence). This CDR3 is 14 amino acids long. Trimming took 3 bases from V and 5 from J, leaving 13 bases between them. CDR3 protein: CASSLSGRGYGYTF. Here the CDR3 DNA reads TGTGCCAGCAGTTTGAGCGGGAGAGGGTATGGCTACACCTTC.

The genes are TRBV21-1 and TRBJ2-7; the table names TRBD2, a call not compared with the DNA. TRBV21-1 is a pseudogene locus. This CDR3 spans 16 amino acids. CDR3 bases: TGTGCCAGCAGACCGGGACTAGCGGGTCCGGAATACGAGCAGTACTTC. It yields the protein CASRPGLAGPEYEQYF.

The rearrangement joins TRBV30 to TRBJ2-5; 8 nucleotides align to TRBD2. This CDR3 is 15 amino acids long. With V trimmed by 0 bases and J by 5 bases, 8 bases remained unmatched. CDR1 is GTSNPN, CDR2 SVGIG, per germline (reference sequence). The CDR3 DNA sequence: TGTGCCTGGAGTGTGGGAGCGGGGGAGTGGGAGACCCAGTACTTC. Protein: CAWSVGAGEWETQYF.

The chain combines TRBV18 with TRBJ2-7; TRBD2 matches 11 bases. Germline CDR1 reads KGHSH; CDR2 reads LQKENI. The V and J ends lost 3 bases and 2 bases, in that order; junction bases with no gene match: 3. The CDR3 runs 15 residues. The CDR3 here is CASSPGTSGTYEQYF. The DNA for the CDR3 is TGTGCCAGCTCACCTGGGACTAGCGGTACCTACGAGCAGTACTTC.

This chain links TRBV7-2 with TRBJ1-6; no definite D call. The germline CDR1 and CDR2 sequences are SGHTA and FQGNSA. V dropped 0 bases and J dropped 0 bases, with 12 bases sitting between them. This CDR3 comprises 18 residues. As DNA, the CDR3 is TGTGCCAGCAGCTTAGCCGAGAGAGCTAGCTCCTATAATTCACCCCTCCACTTT. The encoded protein is CASSLAERASSYNSPLHF.

The DNA for the CDR3 is TGTGCCAGCAGCGTCGGGACAGCCGAAACTAATGAAAAACTGTTTTTT. Protein sequence: CASSVGTAETNEKLFF. The chain is built from TRBV11-3 and TRBJ1-4, with 7 nucleotides matching TRBD1. V dropped 5 bases and J dropped 1; count of bases not matched to a gene: 7. The CDR3 has 16 amino acids. Germline V gene data show CDR1 as SGHNT and CDR2 as YENEEA.

CDR3 nucleotide sequence: TGTGCCAGCAGTTTACAGGGGAAGGGCTACACCTTC. It encodes CASSLQGKGYTF. The gene calls are TRBV28 and TRBJ1-2; D is possibly TRBD1 (6 bases). Germline V gene lookup returns CDR1 MDHEN and CDR2 SYDVKM. V was pared by 2 bases and J by 8 bases, with 9 bases between. This CDR3 is built from 12 residues.

The chain employs TRBV10-2 and TRBJ2-7, with 9 bases matching TRBD1. CDR3 length equals 15 residues. Trimming cost V 0 bases and J 3 bases; bases outside gene matches: 3. Germline lookup yields CDR1 WSHSY and CDR2 SAAADI. The CDR3 nucleotides read TGCGCCAGCAGTGAGTCGACAGGGGGATTCTACGAGCAGTACTTC. It translates to CASSESTGGFYEQYF.

This clone showed up just a few times. The V and J genes are TRBV5-1 and TRBJ2-1; 7 bases map to TRBD2. V trimming: 5 bases; J trimming: 4 bases; junction bases outside the gene matches: 9. Germline CDR1 and CDR2: SGHRS and YFSETQ. This CDR3 is 15 amino acids long. CDR3 protein: CASRTAGESYNEQFF. The CDR3 region has the DNA TGCGCCAGCAGAACGGCGGGAGAATCGTACAATGAGCAGTTCTTC.

In this sample, this clone turned up a few times. J is TRBJ1-2 and V is TRBV7-9; TRBD1 aligns across 9 bases. Looked up from germline, CDR1 is SEHNR and CDR2 is FQNEAQ (reference sequence). This CDR3 region has 18 residues. V lost 5 bases, J lost 4 bases, and 17 bases stayed unmatched. The CDR3 region has the DNA TGTGCCAGCAGCGATCTGCCGGGACAGGGAACCCTGAGCTATGGCTACACCTTC. Its protein product is CASSDLPGQGTLSYGYTF.

The chain joins TRBV28 to TRBJ2-7; D may be TRBD2 (5 bases). CDR1 is MDHEN and CDR2 is SYDVKM in the germline V gene. With 8 bases removed from V and 5 bases from J, the gap between germline ends came to 10 bases. CDR3 length: 11 amino acids. CDR3 residues: CASASRDEQYF. CDR3 DNA sequence: TGTGCCAGCGCCTCGCGGGACGAGCAGTACTTC. Drawing the rest from reference TRBV28 and TRBJ2-7, the complete variable domain is DVKVTQSSRYLVKRTGEKVFLECVQDMDHENMFWYRQDPGLGLRLIYFSYDVKMKEKGDIPEGYSVSREKKERFSLILESASTNQTSMYLCASASRDEQYFGPGTRLTVT.

This chain joins TRBV6-6 and TRBJ2-7, with TRBD2 matching 9 bases. Germline lookup yields CDR1 MNHNY and CDR2 SVGAGI (reference sequence). The V gene end was trimmed by 4 bases and the J gene end by 1 base; junction bases not matched to a gene: 8. This CDR3 has 16 residues. The DNA for the CDR3 is TGTGCCAGCAGTTGGTTAGCGGGAGCCTCTTCCTACGAGCAGTACTTC. It specifies CASSWLAGASSYEQYF.

The rearrangement uses TRBV7-2 and TRBJ2-5; 8 bases line up with TRBD2. The V gene end was trimmed by 1 base and the J gene end by 2 bases; junction bases not matched to a gene: 12. Germline CDR1 and CDR2: SGHTA and FQGNSA. The CDR3 runs to 18 residues. CDR3 in amino acids: CASSLVGRASGLQETQYF. As DNA, the CDR3 is TGTGCCAGCAGCTTAGTGGGGCGGGCTAGCGGGCTTCAAGAGACCCAGTACTTC. The variable domain in full, completed from reference TRBV7-2 and TRBJ2-5, reads GAGVSQSPSNKVTEKGKDVELRCDPISGHTALYWYRQSLGQGLEFLIYFQGNSAPDKSGLPSDRFSAERTGGSVSTLTIQRTQQEDSAVYLCASSLVGRASGLQETQYFGPGTRLLVL.

This chain uses TRBV19 with TRBJ1-5, with 10 bases aligning to TRBD1. V lost 7 bases and J lost 5; bases outside the gene matches: 17. The length of the CDR3 is 18 residues. The germline gives CDR1 LNHDA, CDR2 SQIVND (reference sequence). In DNA, the CDR3 is TGTGCCAGTACCCGGACAGGGGGTTCCTCATCATTCCATCAGCCCCAGCATTTT. Protein product: CASTRTGGSSSFHQPQHF.